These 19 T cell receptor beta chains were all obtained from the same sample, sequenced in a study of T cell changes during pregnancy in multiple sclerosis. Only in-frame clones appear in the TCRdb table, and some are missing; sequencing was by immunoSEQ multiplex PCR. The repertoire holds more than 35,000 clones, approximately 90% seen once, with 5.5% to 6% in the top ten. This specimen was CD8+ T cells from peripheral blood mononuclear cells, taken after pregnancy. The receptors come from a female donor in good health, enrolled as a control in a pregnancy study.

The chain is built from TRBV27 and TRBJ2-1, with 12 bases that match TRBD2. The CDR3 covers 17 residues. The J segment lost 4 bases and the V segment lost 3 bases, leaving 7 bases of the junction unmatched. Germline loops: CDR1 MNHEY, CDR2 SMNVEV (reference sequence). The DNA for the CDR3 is TGTGCCAGCAGTTTGTTCGCAACTAGCGGGGGGTACAATGAGCAGTTCTTC. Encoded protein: CASSLFATSGGYNEQFF.

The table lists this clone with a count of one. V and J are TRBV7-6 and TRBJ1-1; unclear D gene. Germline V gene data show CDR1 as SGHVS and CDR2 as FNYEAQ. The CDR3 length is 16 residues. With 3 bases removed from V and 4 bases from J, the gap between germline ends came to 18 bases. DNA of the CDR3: TGTGCCAGCAGCTTGGAGGGCAGGATAATGGCCACTGAAGCTTTCTTT. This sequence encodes CASSLEGRIMATEAFF. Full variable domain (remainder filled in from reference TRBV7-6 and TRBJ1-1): GAGVSQSPRYKVTKRGQDVALRCDPISGHVSLYWYRQALGQGPEFLTYFNYEAQQDKSGLPNDRFSAERPEGSISTLTIQRTEQRDSAMYRCASSLEGRIMATEAFFGQGTRLTVV.

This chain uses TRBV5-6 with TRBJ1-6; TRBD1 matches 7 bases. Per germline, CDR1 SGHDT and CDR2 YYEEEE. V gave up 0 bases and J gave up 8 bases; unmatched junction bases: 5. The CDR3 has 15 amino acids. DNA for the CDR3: TGTGCCAGCAGCTTGGGCAGGGGGAGTCATTCACCCCTCCACTTT. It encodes CASSLGRGSHSPLHF.

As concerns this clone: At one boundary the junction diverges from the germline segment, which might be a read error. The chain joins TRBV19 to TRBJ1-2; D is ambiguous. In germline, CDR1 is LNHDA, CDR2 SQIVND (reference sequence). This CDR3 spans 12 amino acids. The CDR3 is CASSPDGITCRF. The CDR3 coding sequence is TGTGCCAGTAGCCCTGACGGGATAACCTGTCGCTTC.

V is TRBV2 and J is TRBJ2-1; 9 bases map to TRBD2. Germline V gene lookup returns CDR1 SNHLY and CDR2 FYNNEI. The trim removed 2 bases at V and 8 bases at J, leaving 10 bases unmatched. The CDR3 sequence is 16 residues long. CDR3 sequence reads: CASSEFRGGGAHEQFF. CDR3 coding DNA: TGTGCCAGCAGTGAATTCCGGGGCGGGGGGGCTCATGAGCAGTTCTTC.

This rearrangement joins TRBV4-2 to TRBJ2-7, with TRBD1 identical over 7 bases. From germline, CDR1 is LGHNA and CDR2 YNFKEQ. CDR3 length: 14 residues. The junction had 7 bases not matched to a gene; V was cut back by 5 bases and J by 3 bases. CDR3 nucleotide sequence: TGTGCCAGCAGCACGAGTAGGGACAGCTACGAGCAGTACTTC. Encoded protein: CASSTSRDSYEQYF.

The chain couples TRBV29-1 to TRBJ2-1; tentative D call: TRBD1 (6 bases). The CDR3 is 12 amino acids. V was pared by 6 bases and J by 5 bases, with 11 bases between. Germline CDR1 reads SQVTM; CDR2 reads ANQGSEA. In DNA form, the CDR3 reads TGCAGCGTGCAGGGGCGAAACAATGAGCAGTTCTTC. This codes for CSVQGRNNEQFF.

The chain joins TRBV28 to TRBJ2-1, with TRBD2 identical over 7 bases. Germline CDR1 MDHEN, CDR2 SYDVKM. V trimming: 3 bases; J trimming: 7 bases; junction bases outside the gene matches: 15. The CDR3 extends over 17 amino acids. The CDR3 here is CASSFPPWRGSGNEQFF. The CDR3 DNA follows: TGTGCCAGCAGTTTCCCCCCCTGGCGGGGGTCCGGTAATGAGCAGTTCTTC.

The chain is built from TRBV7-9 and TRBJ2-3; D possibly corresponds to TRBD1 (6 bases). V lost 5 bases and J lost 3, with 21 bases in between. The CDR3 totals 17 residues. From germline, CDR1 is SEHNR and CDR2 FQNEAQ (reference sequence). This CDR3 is CASSPSRDMGWTDTQYF. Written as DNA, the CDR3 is TGTGCCAGCAGCCCCAGCCGGGACATGGGTTGGACAGATACGCAGTATTTT.

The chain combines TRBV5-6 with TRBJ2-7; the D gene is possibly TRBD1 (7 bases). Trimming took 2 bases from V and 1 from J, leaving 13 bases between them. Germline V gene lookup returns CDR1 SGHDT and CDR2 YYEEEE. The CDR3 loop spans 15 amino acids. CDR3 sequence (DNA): TGTGCCAGCAGCTTCCCAGGGGGGTCATCCTACGAGCAGTACTTC. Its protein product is CASSFPGGSSYEQYF.

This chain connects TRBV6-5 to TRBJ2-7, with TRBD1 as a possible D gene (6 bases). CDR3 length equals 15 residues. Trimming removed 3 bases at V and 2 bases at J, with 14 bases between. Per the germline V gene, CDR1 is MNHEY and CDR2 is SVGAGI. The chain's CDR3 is CASSYLGQGTYEQYF. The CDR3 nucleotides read TGTGCCAGCAGTTATCTGGGACAAGGAACCTACGAGCAGTACTTC.

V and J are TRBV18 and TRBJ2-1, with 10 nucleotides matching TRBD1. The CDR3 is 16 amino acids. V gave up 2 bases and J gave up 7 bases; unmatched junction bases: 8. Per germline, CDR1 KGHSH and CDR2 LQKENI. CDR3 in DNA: TGTGCCAGCTCACCATCTGTCTGGGACAGGGGAAATGAGCAGTTCTTC. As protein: CASSPSVWDRGNEQFF.

CDR3 sequence: CASSQDRSSSYNEQFF. The CDR3 DNA follows: TGCGCCAGCAGCCAAGACCGATCCAGCTCCTACAATGAGCAGTTCTTC. The chain combines TRBV4-1 with TRBJ2-1; D unresolved. This CDR3 has 16 amino acids. V lost 0 bases and J lost 0, with 9 bases in between. CDR1 is MGHRA and CDR2 is YSYEKL in the germline V gene.

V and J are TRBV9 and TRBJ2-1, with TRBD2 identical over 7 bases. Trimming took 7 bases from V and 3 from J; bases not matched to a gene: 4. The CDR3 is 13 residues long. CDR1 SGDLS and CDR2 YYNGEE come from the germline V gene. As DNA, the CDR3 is TGTGCCAGCGAAGCGGGGAACTACAATGAGCAGTTCTTC. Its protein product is CASEAGNYNEQFF.

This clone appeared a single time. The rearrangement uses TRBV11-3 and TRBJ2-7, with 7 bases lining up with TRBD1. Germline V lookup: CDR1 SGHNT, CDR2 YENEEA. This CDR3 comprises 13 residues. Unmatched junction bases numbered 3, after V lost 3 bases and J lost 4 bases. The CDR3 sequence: CASSLGQLYEQYF. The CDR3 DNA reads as TGTGCCAGCAGCTTGGGACAGCTTTACGAGCAGTACTTC.

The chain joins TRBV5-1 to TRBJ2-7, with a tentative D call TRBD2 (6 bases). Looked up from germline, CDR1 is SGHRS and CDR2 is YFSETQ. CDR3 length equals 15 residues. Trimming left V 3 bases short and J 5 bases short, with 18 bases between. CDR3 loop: CASSSGCGGIHEQYF. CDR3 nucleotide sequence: TGCGCCAGCAGCTCGGGGTGTGGGGGGATCCACGAGCAGTACTTC.

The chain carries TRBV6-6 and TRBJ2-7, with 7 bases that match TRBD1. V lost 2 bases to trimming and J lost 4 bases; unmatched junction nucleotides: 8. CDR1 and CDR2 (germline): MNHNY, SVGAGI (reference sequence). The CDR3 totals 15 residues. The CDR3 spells CASSYRDSLVYEQYF. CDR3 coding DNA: TGTGCCAGCAGTTACCGGGACAGCCTAGTGTACGAGCAGTACTTC.

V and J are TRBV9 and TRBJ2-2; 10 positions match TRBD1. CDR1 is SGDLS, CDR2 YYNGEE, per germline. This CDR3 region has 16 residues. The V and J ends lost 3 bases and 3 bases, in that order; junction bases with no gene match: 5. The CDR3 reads CASSADRGLYTGELFF. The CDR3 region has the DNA TGTGCCAGCAGCGCTGACAGGGGGCTGTACACCGGGGAGCTGTTTTTT.

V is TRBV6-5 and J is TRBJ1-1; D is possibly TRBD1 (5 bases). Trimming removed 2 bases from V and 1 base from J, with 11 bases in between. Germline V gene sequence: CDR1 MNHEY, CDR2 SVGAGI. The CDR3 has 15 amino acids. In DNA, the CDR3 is TGTGCCAGCAGTTACCCGGGGGATGGGAACACTGAAGCTTTCTTT. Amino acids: CASSYPGDGNTEAFF.